The sequence of this T cell receptor (beta chain) was determined in a study of CD8+ T cells in alopecia areata. The overall study: Oral tofacitinib, 5 to 10 mg twice daily, was given in an open-label trial. Scalp area affected, as a percentage, set the severity score of treated patients.

The treatment was: oral pan-JAK inhibitor, 5-10 mg twice daily. The CDR3 has 13 residues. The V gene lost 3 bases and the J gene lost 4 bases, with 8 bases spanning the gap. In germline, CDR1 is SGHRS, CDR2 YFSETQ. Reverse transcribed after extraction, RNA yielded cDNA as the sequencing template. The repertoire was sequenced with immunoSEQ multiplex PCR; TCRdb's copy has only in-frame clones and lacks some. The sample consists of 95,000 to 100,000 clones, just under 60% of them appearing once. This receptor was identified in a human donor with alopecia areata. This chain links TRBV5-1 with TRBJ2-1, with D perhaps TRBD1 (6 bases). The source was CD8+ T cells sorted from blood, collected around week 55, from a patient treated with tofacitinib. The CDR3 nucleotides read TGCGCCAGCAGCTCAACAGGGTACAATGAGCAGTTCTTC. It translates to CASSSTGYNEQFF.